What follows are 25 T cell receptor beta chains derived from one specimen sequenced in a study of blood T cell repertoires in COVID-19. Sequenced by immunoSEQ multiplex PCR; TCRdb stores in-frame clones only, minus some. The repertoire holds about 190,000 clones, with under 80% as singletons. The sequenced sample consisted of peripheral blood. All receptors derive from a woman between 45 and 60 years old with acute or convalescent COVID-19.

CDR3 in DNA: TGTGCCAGCAGCTTGCTAGACAGGGGGCCAGATACGCAGTATTTT. It codes for CASSLLDRGPDTQYF. The V gene is TRBV5-6, the J gene TRBJ2-3; 10 nucleotides match TRBD1. From germline, CDR1 is SGHDT and CDR2 YYEEEE. The V and J ends lost 1 base and 4 bases, in that order; junction bases with no gene match: 3. The CDR3 is 15 residues long.

J is TRBJ2-1 and V is TRBV7-2; 8 bases fit TRBD1. Germline V CDR1 and CDR2: SGHTA, FQGNSA. The CDR3 runs to 16 residues. V lost 7 bases, J lost 4 bases, and 12 bases stayed unmatched. The CDR3 here is CASTLPDRGLYNEQFF. The CDR3 nucleotides read TGTGCCAGCACCCTTCCCGACAGGGGCTTATACAATGAGCAGTTCTTC.

The chain is built from TRBV30 and TRBJ1-1; TRBD1 might be the D (6 bases). V lost 0 bases and J 10 bases, leaving 15 bases between the germline ends. The germline V gene encodes CDR1 GTSNPN and CDR2 SVGIG (reference sequence). This CDR3 has 13 amino acids. CDR3 coding DNA: TGTGCCTGGAGTGTTCATCGGGGGGGCGCAGCTTTCTTT. Translated, it gives CAWSVHRGGAAFF.

Of note for this clone: Other DNA sequences within the sample encode an identical CDR3. This chain joins TRBV28 and TRBJ2-3; D is uncertain. This CDR3 region has 14 residues. V was pared by 2 bases and J by 0 bases, with 6 bases between. In germline, CDR1 is MDHEN, CDR2 SYDVKM. Here the CDR3 reads CASSLPGSTDTQYF. CDR3 sequence (DNA): TGTGCCAGCAGTTTACCCGGGAGCACAGATACGCAGTATTTT.

V and J are TRBV2 and TRBJ2-1; TRBD1 is a possible D gene (5 bases). Germline V gene sequence: CDR1 SNHLY, CDR2 FYNNEI. V lost 5 bases to trimming and J lost 5 bases, with 10 bases between them. The CDR3 spans 13 residues. CDR3 residues: CASSRAGNNEQFF. CDR3 nucleotides: TGTGCCAGCAGTCGGGCAGGGAACAATGAGCAGTTCTTC.

The J gene is TRBJ1-5, the V gene TRBV28; perhaps TRBD1 as D (5 bases). CDR1 is MDHEN, CDR2 SYDVKM, per germline. The ends were cut back, 8 bases at V and 5 bases at J, with 19 bases in the middle. The CDR3 length is 15 residues. The CDR3 here is CASFPLGQQDQPQHF. CDR3 DNA sequence: TGTGCCAGCTTCCCCCTGGGGCAGCAGGATCAGCCCCAGCATTTT.

This sequence joins TRBV7-2 and TRBJ2-3; 8 nucleotides line up with TRBD2. Trimming at V came to 1 base and at J to 4 bases, leaving 10 bases not matched to a gene. In germline, CDR1 is SGHTA, CDR2 FQGNSA. The CDR3 spans 17 residues. The CDR3 DNA reads TGTGCCAGCAGCTTAGAACCATCCACTAGCGGTGCAGATACGCAGTATTTT. Protein sequence: CASSLEPSTSGADTQYF.

This rearrangement joins TRBV7-6 to TRBJ1-1; D gene unclear. The CDR3 is 16 amino acids. Germline V gene data show CDR1 as SGHVS and CDR2 as FNYEAQ. V was cut by 4 bases and J by 1 base, with 16 bases left in between. CDR3 DNA sequence: TGTGCCAGCAGCTCCTATAGGCCCAGGTCGAACACTGAAGCTTTCTTT. Translating it yields CASSSYRPRSNTEAFF.

The rearrangement uses TRBV2 and TRBJ1-4; possible D gene TRBD1, 6 bases. Trimming removed 6 bases at V and 7 bases at J, with 12 bases between. The CDR3 extends over 13 amino acids. Germline V gene data show CDR1 as SNHLY and CDR2 as FYNNEI. CDR3 DNA: TGTGCCAGCAGCCCTCAGGGGAGTGAAAAACTGTTTTTT. This encodes CASSPQGSEKLFF.

V gene TRBV5-1 combines with J gene TRBJ2-2; D possibly corresponds to TRBD2 (6 bases). Per the germline V gene, CDR1 is SGHRS and CDR2 is YFSETQ. Trimming pared 5 bases from V and 1 base from J, leaving 12 bases between. The CDR3 loop spans 15 amino acids. As DNA, the CDR3 is TGCGCCAGCAGGCCCGGGACTCTGAACACCGGGGAGCTGTTTTTT. Its translation: CASRPGTLNTGELFF.

This clone occurred once. The V and J genes are TRBV7-9 and TRBJ2-1, with D perhaps matching TRBD2 (5 bases). V was pared by 0 bases and J by 6 bases, with 12 bases between. Germline V gene sequence: CDR1 SEHNR, CDR2 FQNEAQ (reference sequence). This CDR3 is built from 15 residues. The CDR3 bases are TGTGCCAGCAGCTTAGCGGGAGACCTTCGCAATGAGCAGTTCTTC. It is translated as CASSLAGDLRNEQFF.

This clone turned up a few times. V usage is TRBV28 and J usage is TRBJ1-1, with D maybe TRBD1 (6 bases). The V gene lost 3 bases and the J gene lost 10 bases, with 9 bases spanning the gap. This CDR3 has 11 residues. Germline V gene sequence: CDR1 MDHEN, CDR2 SYDVKM. The CDR3 DNA reads TGTGCCAGCAGTTTCGACAGGTTAGCTTTCTTT. Its protein product is CASSFDRLAFF.

The chain has TRBV13 and TRBJ2-7; D is unclear. This CDR3 is 14 amino acids long. Germline CDR1 and CDR2: PRHDT and FYEKMQ (reference sequence). V lost 0 bases and J lost 2, with 8 bases in between. The DNA for the CDR3 is TGTGCCAGCAGCTTAGGCCCTGTTGCCTACGAGCAGTACTTC. Its translation is CASSLGPVAYEQYF.

The genes are TRBV2 and TRBJ1-5, with 7 bases identical to TRBD1. Germline CDR1 SNHLY, CDR2 FYNNEI. Trimming cost V 5 bases and J 5 bases; bases outside gene matches: 9. This CDR3 contains 15 residues. CDR3 sequence: CASSPRTGPDQPQHF. CDR3 DNA sequence: TGTGCCAGCAGTCCACGGACAGGACCAGATCAGCCCCAGCATTTT.

This clone was seen a handful of times. The chain employs TRBV27 and TRBJ2-6; a weak D match, TRBD1 (5 bases). Germline CDR1 is MNHEY and CDR2 is SMNVEV (reference sequence). V was shortened by 6 bases and J by 2 bases, with 11 bases between the two germline ends. This CDR3 comprises 15 residues. The CDR3 DNA sequence: TGTGCCAGCAGCCCACAGGTAACTGGGGCCAACGTCCTGACTTTC. This sequence encodes CASSPQVTGANVLTF.

This clone was recorded once. The rearrangement uses TRBV6-2 or TRBV6-3 and TRBJ2-5, with 7 positions matching TRBD1. J lost 0 bases, V lost 7 bases, and 8 bases had no gene match. The CDR3 is 15 amino acids. Looked up from germline, CDR1 is MNHEY and CDR2 is SVGEGT. The CDR3 DNA is TGTGCCAGCATTTATACGGGACAGTACCAAGAGACCCAGTACTTC. Translated, it gives CASIYTGQYQETQYF.

J is TRBJ2-1 and V is TRBV6-2 or TRBV6-3, with TRBD2 matching over 7 bases. The V and J ends lost 4 bases and 5 bases, in that order; junction bases with no gene match: 11. This CDR3 has 16 residues. Germline V gives CDR1 MNHEY, CDR2 SVGEGT. CDR3 nucleotides: TGTGCCAGCAGTTCTCCTTGGGCGGGAGTAGACAATGAGCAGTTCTTC. Translating it yields CASSSPWAGVDNEQFF.

The chain is built from TRBV6-2 or TRBV6-3 and TRBJ2-7; TRBD1 agrees at 9 bases. This CDR3 is built from 14 residues. Germline loops: CDR1 MNHEY, CDR2 SVGEGT. With V trimmed by 5 bases and J by 5 bases, 7 bases remained unmatched. CDR3 amino acids: CASSNPGQGHEQYF. The CDR3 nucleotides are TGTGCCAGCAGTAACCCGGGACAGGGACACGAGCAGTACTTC.

This clone occurred once. The V and J genes are TRBV10-1 and TRBJ1-1, with D possibly being TRBD1 (6 bases). V lost 4 bases and J lost 4, with 25 bases in between. The germline gives CDR1 WNHNN, CDR2 SYGVQD (reference sequence). The CDR3 covers 18 residues. The CDR3 nucleotides read TGCGCCAGCAGTGCAGTCAGTGGCCCAGGGGTTGGGTTCACTGAAGCTTTCTTT. Translation: CASSAVSGPGVGFTEAFF.

CDR3 amino acids: CATSEFGRGWNQPQHF. CDR3 DNA: TGTGCCACCAGCGAATTTGGCAGGGGTTGGAATCAGCCCCAGCATTTT. The V call is TRBV24-1, the J call TRBJ1-5; possibly TRBD1 for D (6 bases). Per germline, CDR1 KGHDR and CDR2 SFDVKD. The CDR3 totals 16 residues. V lost 7 bases and J lost 4, with 19 bases in between.

The gene calls are TRBV4-1 and TRBJ1-1, with D possibly matching TRBD1 (6 bases). The CDR3 sequence is 15 residues long. V lost 2 bases and J lost 3, with 13 bases in between. In germline, CDR1 is MGHRA, CDR2 YSYEKL. This CDR3 reads CASSQLGGTYTEAFF. The CDR3 nucleotides are TGCGCCAGCAGCCAATTAGGGGGAACCTACACTGAAGCTTTCTTT.

CDR3 sequence reads: CASSQEAASRNTIYF. The CDR3 DNA reads TGTGCCAGCAGCCAAGAAGCGGCCTCCCGGAACACCATATATTTT. V and J are TRBV3-1 (or the pseudogene TRBV3-2) and TRBJ1-3, with D unclear. The V end lost 0 bases, the J end lost 7 bases, and 13 bases lay between the germline ends. The CDR3 totals 15 residues. Germline V gene sequence: CDR1 LGHDT, CDR2 YNNKEL (reference sequence).

The V gene is TRBV4-3, the J gene TRBJ1-1; the D gene is possibly TRBD1 (5 bases). Germline V gene sequence: CDR1 LGHNA, CDR2 YSLEER. The CDR3 covers 15 residues. The V end lost 5 bases, the J end lost 11 bases, and 24 bases lay between the germline ends. CDR3 nucleotide sequence: TGCGCCAGCAGCATGCGCGCCGGGACTGACGGTGGGGCTTTCTTT. It encodes CASSMRAGTDGGAFF.

V usage is TRBV19 and J usage is TRBJ1-2; D is uncertain. Germline CDR1 and CDR2: LNHDA and SQIVND (reference sequence). V shed 1 base and J shed 6 bases, with 3 bases lying between them. CDR3 size: 11 residues. For the CDR3, the DNA is TGTGCCAGTAGTATAGCCGATGGCTACACCTTC. Protein product: CASSIADGYTF.

The chain links TRBV27 to TRBJ2-1; D is unclear. This CDR3 contains 14 residues. CDR1 MNHEY and CDR2 SMNVEV come from the germline V gene (reference sequence). The V and J ends lost 8 bases and 4 bases respectively, with 15 bases between them. The CDR3 DNA sequence: TGTGCCAGCTTTGCGAGAGATTCATACAATGAGCAGTTCTTC. It yields the protein CASFARDSYNEQFF.